This T cell receptor beta chain was documented in a study of T cells in Graves' hyperthyroidism and ophthalmopathy. Amplified regions were TCR beta CDR3 sequences from RNA transcripts. When the TCR CDR3 underwent first-round RT-PCR, the HTBI primer set was used. TCRdb used MiXCR to reprocess the multiplex PCR reads, holding one entry per CDR3 protein. The sample has approximately 700,000 distinct CDR3 sequences, around 17% seen once. This CDR3 contains 16 residues. V gave up 6 bases and J gave up 1 base; unmatched junction bases: 11. CDR1 and CDR2 (germline): ENHRY, SYGVKD. This clonotype was obtained from a young man with Graves' hyperthyroidism. The chain carries TRBV10-3 and TRBJ2-5, with TRBD2 identical over 7 bases. Sequenced input: blood. The CDR3: CAISPQGLTLQETQYF. The CDR3 DNA reads as TGTGCCATCAGCCCCCAGGGACTAACCCTCCAAGAGACCCAGTACTTC.